A selection of T cell receptor beta chains follows, all from one sample in a study of blood T cell repertoires in COVID-19. Data came from immunoSEQ multiplex PCR; TCRdb stores just in-frame clones and leaves some out. The sample lists 250,000 to 350,000 clones, approximately 84% occurring once. The source material was peripheral blood. These receptors came from a person aged 70 to 80 with COVID-19, enrolled during active disease. CDR3s leave out the opening cysteine and the closing phenylalanine or tryptophan.

v_gene: TRBV2
j_gene: TRBJ1-2
CDR3aa: ASSERGDYGYT

v_gene: TRBV28
j_gene: TRBJ1-1
CDR3aa: ASRGGVTEAF

v_gene: TRBV10-1
j_gene: TRBJ2-1
CDR3aa: ASSESKRVAGGRCDEQF

v_gene: TRBV4-3
j_gene: TRBJ2-3
CDR3aa: ASSPQTSGGHSGDTQY

v_gene: TRBV6-2/TRBV6-3
j_gene: TRBJ2-5
CDR3aa: ASSNTFRTSGKLETQY

v_gene: TRBV4-1
j_gene: TRBJ1-1
CDR3aa: ASSQPPTGAGTEAF

v_gene: TRBV6-5
j_gene: TRBJ1-6
CDR3aa: ASRGTGENSPLH

v_gene: TRBV27
j_gene: TRBJ2-2
CDR3aa: ATLNNRPSGGSYGELF

v_gene: TRBV2
j_gene: TRBJ2-7
CDR3aa: ASSEVWDRGSEQY

v_gene: TRBV30
j_gene: TRBJ2-1
CDR3aa: AWNPSPSSYNEQF

v_gene: TRBV5-1
j_gene: TRBJ1-2
CDR3aa: ASSTDSPANYGYT

v_gene: TRBV7-3
j_gene: TRBJ1-3
CDR3aa: ASSPTGAFGNTIY

v_gene: TRBV14
j_gene: TRBJ1-1
CDR3aa: ASSQVLTEAF

v_gene: TRBV5-6
j_gene: TRBJ2-7
CDR3aa: ASSLPGQGGSYEQY

v_gene: TRBV30
j_gene: TRBJ1-2
CDR3aa: AWRWRNYGYT

v_gene: TRBV15
j_gene: TRBJ1-5
CDR3aa: ATSRGQTTGGSQPQH

v_gene: TRBV18
j_gene: TRBJ1-2
CDR3aa: ASSPGQNYGYT

v_gene: TRBV6-5
j_gene: TRBJ2-2
CDR3aa: ASSRDRSTGELF

v_gene: TRBV11-1
j_gene: TRBJ2-1
CDR3aa: ASSYRGSSYNEQF

v_gene: TRBV4-3
j_gene: TRBJ2-3
CDR3aa: ASSRGTGGDTQY

v_gene: TRBV18
j_gene: TRBJ1-2
CDR3aa: ASSPRESGYT

v_gene: TRBV6-1
j_gene: TRBJ1-6
CDR3aa: ASSDPGQGGSPLH

v_gene: TRBV5-1
j_gene: TRBJ2-3
CDR3aa: ASRTLDRDHRTQY

v_gene: TRBV5-1
j_gene: TRBJ2-1
CDR3aa: ASSSHGLGTINEQF

v_gene: TRBV9
j_gene: TRBJ1-2
CDR3aa: ASSVEVGTGAAGYT

v_gene: TRBV28
j_gene: TRBJ2-3
CDR3aa: ASRADRGITTDTQY